This note documents a single T cell receptor (beta chain) sequence. The sample is drawn from a study of T cells in Graves' hyperthyroidism and ophthalmopathy. There are 16 residues in the CDR3. CDR1 is SGHVS, CDR2 FQNEAQ, per germline. Trimming cost V 5 bases and J 1 base, with 17 bases left between them. The source material, RNA transcripts, was used to amplify TCR beta CDR3 regions. During a first-round RT-PCR of the TCR CDR3, the HTBI primer set was used. From the multiplex PCR reads, TCRdb called clonotypes with MiXCR, one entry per CDR3 protein. The sample consists of 550,000 to 800,000 distinct CDR3 sequences, roughly 17% of them appearing once.

The sample comprised blood. The chain is built from TRBV7-8 and TRBJ1-1; D is ambiguous. This receptor was taken from a man in his forties or fifties with Graves' hyperthyroidism. CDR3 sequence: CASSPPPWQPNTEAFF. The CDR3 DNA sequence: TGTGCCAGCAGCCCCCCCCCCTGGCAGCCGAACACTGAAGCTTTCTTT.